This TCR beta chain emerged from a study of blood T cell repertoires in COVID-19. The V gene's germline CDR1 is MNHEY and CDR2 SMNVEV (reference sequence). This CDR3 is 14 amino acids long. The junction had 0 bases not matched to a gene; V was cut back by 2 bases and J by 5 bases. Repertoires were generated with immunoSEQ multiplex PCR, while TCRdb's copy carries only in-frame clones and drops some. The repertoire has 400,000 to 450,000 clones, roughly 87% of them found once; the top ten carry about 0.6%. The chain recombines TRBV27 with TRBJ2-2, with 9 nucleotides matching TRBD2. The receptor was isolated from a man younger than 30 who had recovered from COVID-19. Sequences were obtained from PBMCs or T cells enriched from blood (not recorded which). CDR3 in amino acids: CASSLLAGTGELFF. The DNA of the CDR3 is TGTGCCAGCAGTTTACTAGCGGGGACCGGGGAGCTGTTTTTT.